These T cell receptor beta chains were read from a single sample in a study of T cell changes during pregnancy in multiple sclerosis. Libraries were prepared by immunoSEQ multiplex PCR; TCRdb keeps only in-frame clonotypes and omits some of them. The data hold tens of thousands of clones, with around 92% observed a single time. The specimen comprised peripheral blood, sampled in the second trimester of pregnancy. The receptors come from a female donor in good health, enrolled as a control in a pregnancy study. Each CDR3 is given with its conserved first and last residue. Fields, in order: clone size, V gene, D gene, J gene, CDR3 DNA, CDR3 protein. A D gene is named only where the DNA matches it firmly. Rows give clone size only sometimes, using once, few, many, or a class for an expanded clone.

>-|TRBV6-5|-|TRBJ1-1
TGTGCCAGCAGTTACGGGGAGGGGTGGACTGAAGCTTTCTTT
CASSYGEGWTEAFF
>-|TRBV5-1|-|TRBJ1-1
TGCGCCAGCAGCTCTAGAAAGTTGAGCACTGAAGCTTTCTTT
CASSSRKLSTEAFF
>-|TRBV5-1|TRBD2|TRBJ2-5
TGCGCCAGCAGCTTCGGTAGCGGGGGGGCTCAAGAGACCCAGTACTTC
CASSFGSGGAQETQYF
>-|TRBV5-6|TRBD2|TRBJ2-5
TGTGCCAGCAGCTTTGTGCGCCGGGGAGGGGTCCAAGAGACCCAGTACTTC
CASSFVRRGGVQETQYF
>few|TRBV28|TRBD2|TRBJ2-5
TGTGCCAGCAGTTCACTAGCGGGAGGCCCAGGGACCCAGTACTTC
CASSSLAGGPGTQYF
>-|TRBV18|-|TRBJ1-4
TGTGCCAGCTCACCTAGGGGTGAACGGATTGCAACTAATGAAAAACTGTTTTTT
CASSPRGERIATNEKLFF
>once|TRBV14|TRBD2|TRBJ2-1
TGTGCCAGCAGCCCCCGGTCGGCTAGCGGGATCTACAATGAGCAGTTCTTC
CASSPRSASGIYNEQFF
>-|TRBV15|TRBD1|TRBJ2-3
TGTGCCACCAGCAGATACACAGGGGGCTTCAGCACAGATACGCAGTATTTT
CATSRYTGGFSTDTQYF
>-|TRBV4-2|TRBD2|TRBJ2-1
TGTGCCAGCAGCCCCCGACTACTAGCGGGGGGGCTTAATGGGCAGTTCTTC
CASSPRLLAGGLNGQFF
>few|TRBV7-2|TRBD1|TRBJ2-2
TGTGCCAGCAGCCTACAGGGGGGCGGGGAGCTGTTTTTT
CASSLQGGGELFF
>-|TRBV7-9|-|TRBJ2-5
TGTGCCAGCAGATCTAGCATGCTAGAGGGAAGGGAAATCCAAGAGACCCAGTACTTC
CASRSSMLEGREIQETQYF
>once|TRBV15|-|TRBJ2-7
TGTGCCACCAGCAGAGCTACTACGGGCCAAAGGGGGGAGCAGTACTTC
CATSRATTGQRGEQYF
>-|TRBV27|TRBD1|TRBJ1-6
TGTGCCAGCAGCTGGGATTCCGGGACAGGGGGTTATAATTCACCCCTCCACTTT
CASSWDSGTGGYNSPLHF
>-|TRBV25-1|-|TRBJ1-4
TGTGCCAGCAGTGAATTTGTTTTCGAGGGCACTAATGAAAAACTGTTTTTT
CASSEFVFEGTNEKLFF
>-|TRBV7-2|-|TRBJ2-7
TGTGCCAGCAGCTTGGGCGCTAGCAGAACAGTCGAGCAGTACTTC
CASSLGASRTVEQYF
>-|TRBV30|-|TRBJ1-2
TGTGCCTGGAGTAAAGGACAGTCTCGCGGCTACACCTTC
CAWSKGQSRGYTF
>-|TRBV28|-|TRBJ1-2
TGTGCCAGCAGTTTTAGCATTGATGGCTACACCTTC
CASSFSIDGYTF
>once|TRBV6-6|TRBD2|TRBJ2-7
TGTGCCAGCAGTTACAAAATGGGACTAGCGAACGAGCAGTACTTC
CASSYKMGLANEQYF
>-|TRBV18|TRBD1|TRBJ1-2
TGTGCCAGCTCACTGGGACAGGCGAACTATGGCTACACCTTC
CASSLGQANYGYTF
>once|TRBV2|TRBD2|TRBJ2-7
TGTGCCAGCAAGCCGACTAGCGGATCCTACGAGCAGTACTTC
CASKPTSGSYEQYF
>once|TRBV28|-|TRBJ2-7
TGTGCCAGCAGTTTCTATGAAGAGCAGTACTTC
CASSFYEEQYF
>-|TRBV6-1|-|TRBJ1-5
TGTGCCAGCGTCCCCAACGGAGGGGCATGGCCCCAGCATTTT
CASVPNGGAWPQHF
>-|TRBV18|-|TRBJ1-5
TGTGCCAGCTCAAAAGAGAGCAATCAGCCCCAGCATTTT
CASSKESNQPQHF
>once|TRBV7-9|-|TRBJ2-5
TGTGCCAGCAGCTTACAGGGGACCCCCCAAGAGACCCAGTACTTC
CASSLQGTPQETQYF
>-|TRBV5-4|-|TRBJ2-1
TGTGCCAGCAGCTTGGCTTCTAGCGCGAGCTCCTACAATGAGCAGTTCTTC
CASSLASSASSYNEQFF
>-|TRBV28|TRBD2|TRBJ2-7
TGTGCCAGCGGGAAGACTAGCGGGAGGGCCGGGGTGGTGTACGAGCAGTACTTC
CASGKTSGRAGVVYEQYF
>-|TRBV7-8|TRBD1|TRBJ2-7
TGTGCCAGCAGCCGAATGACAGGGGCTGGTGAGCAGTACTTC
CASSRMTGAGEQYF
>once|TRBV29-1|-|TRBJ1-2
TGCAGCGTTGAACGGGGAGACAGGTTTGACTATGGCTACACCTTC
CSVERGDRFDYGYTF
>-|TRBV7-2|TRBD1|TRBJ2-3
TGTGCCAGCAGCGCGTCGGGACAGGACACAGATACGCAGTATTTT
CASSASGQDTDTQYF